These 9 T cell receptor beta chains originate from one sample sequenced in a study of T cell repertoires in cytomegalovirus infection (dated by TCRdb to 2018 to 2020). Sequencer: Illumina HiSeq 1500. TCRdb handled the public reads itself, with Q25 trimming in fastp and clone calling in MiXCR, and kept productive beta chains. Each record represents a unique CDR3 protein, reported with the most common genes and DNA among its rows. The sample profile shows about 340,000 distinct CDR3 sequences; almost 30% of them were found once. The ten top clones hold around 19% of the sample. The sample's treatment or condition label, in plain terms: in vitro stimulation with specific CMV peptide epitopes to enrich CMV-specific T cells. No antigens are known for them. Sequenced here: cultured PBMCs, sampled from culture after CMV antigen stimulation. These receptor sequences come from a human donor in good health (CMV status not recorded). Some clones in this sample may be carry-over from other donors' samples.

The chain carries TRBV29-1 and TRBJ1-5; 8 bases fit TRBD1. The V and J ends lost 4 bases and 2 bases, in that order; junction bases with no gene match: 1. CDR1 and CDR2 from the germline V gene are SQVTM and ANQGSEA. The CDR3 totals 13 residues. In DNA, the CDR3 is TGCAGCGTTGCGACAGGGGGCAATCAGCCCCAGCATTTT. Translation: CSVATGGNQPQHF. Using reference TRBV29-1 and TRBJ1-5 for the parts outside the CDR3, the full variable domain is SAVISQKPSRDICQRGTSLTIQCQVDSQVTMMFWYRQQPGQSLTLIATANQGSEATYESGFVIDKFPISRPNLTFSTLTVSNMSPEDSSIYLCSVATGGNQPQHFGDGTRLSIL.

In DNA form, the CDR3 reads TGTGCCAGCAGTCGAGAGACAGGTAGTAATCAGCCCCAGCATTTT. Translated: CASSRETGSNQPQHF. The rearrangement uses TRBV2 and TRBJ1-5; perhaps TRBD1 as D (6 bases). The germline V gene encodes CDR1 SNHLY and CDR2 FYNNEI. CDR3 length: 15 residues. V was shortened by 5 bases and J by 4 bases, with 15 bases between the two germline ends.

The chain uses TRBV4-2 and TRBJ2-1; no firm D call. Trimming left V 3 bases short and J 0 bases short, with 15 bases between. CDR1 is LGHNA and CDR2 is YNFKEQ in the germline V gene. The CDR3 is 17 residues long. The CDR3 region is CASSQLDSRSSYNEQFF. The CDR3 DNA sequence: TGTGCCAGCAGCCAGTTGGATAGCCGGAGCTCCTACAATGAGCAGTTCTTC.

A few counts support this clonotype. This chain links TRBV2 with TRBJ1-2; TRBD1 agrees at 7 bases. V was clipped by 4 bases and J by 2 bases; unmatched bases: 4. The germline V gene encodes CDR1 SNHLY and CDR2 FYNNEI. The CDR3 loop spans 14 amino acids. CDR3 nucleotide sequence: TGTGCCAGCAGTGTTCGACAGGGAAACTATGGCTACACCTTC. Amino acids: CASSVRQGNYGYTF.

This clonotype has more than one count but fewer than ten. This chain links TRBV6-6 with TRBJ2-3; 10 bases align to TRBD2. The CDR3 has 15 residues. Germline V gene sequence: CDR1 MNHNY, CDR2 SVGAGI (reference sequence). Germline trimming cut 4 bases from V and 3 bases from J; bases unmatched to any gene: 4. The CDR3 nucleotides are TGTGCCAGCAGTTTTAGCGGGAGGTTTACAGATACGCAGTATTTT. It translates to CASSFSGRFTDTQYF.

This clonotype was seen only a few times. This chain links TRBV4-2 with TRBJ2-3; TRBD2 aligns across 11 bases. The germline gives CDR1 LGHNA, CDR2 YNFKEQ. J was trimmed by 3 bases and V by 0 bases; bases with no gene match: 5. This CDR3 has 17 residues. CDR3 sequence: CASSQDWASGRTDTQYF. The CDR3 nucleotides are TGTGCCAGCAGCCAAGATTGGGCTAGCGGGAGGACAGATACGCAGTATTTT.

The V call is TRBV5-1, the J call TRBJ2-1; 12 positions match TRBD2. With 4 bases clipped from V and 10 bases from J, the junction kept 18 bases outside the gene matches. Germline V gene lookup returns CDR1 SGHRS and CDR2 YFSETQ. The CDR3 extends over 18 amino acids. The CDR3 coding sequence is TGCGCCAGCAGCCAAAGACTAGCGGGAGCTTTGGGGGTTAGAGAGCAGTTCTTC. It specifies CASSQRLAGALGVREQFF.

CDR3 DNA: TGTGCCAGCCGAGGACTAGCGGGAGGGAGGGACTTCTCCTACAATGAGCAGTTCTTC. Translating it yields CASRGLAGGRDFSYNEQFF. The chain is built from TRBV7-8 and TRBJ2-1, with 15 nucleotides matching TRBD2. This CDR3 spans 19 amino acids. With 8 bases clipped from V and 0 bases from J, the junction kept 11 bases outside the gene matches. Germline V lookup: CDR1 SGHVS, CDR2 FQNEAQ. Using reference TRBV7-8 and TRBJ2-1 for the parts outside the CDR3, the full variable domain is GAGVSQSPRYKVAKRGQDVALRCDPISGHVSLFWYQQALGQGPEFLTYFQNEAQLDKSGLPSDRFFAERPEGSVSTLKIQRTQQEDSAVYLCASRGLAGGRDFSYNEQFFGPGTRLTVL.

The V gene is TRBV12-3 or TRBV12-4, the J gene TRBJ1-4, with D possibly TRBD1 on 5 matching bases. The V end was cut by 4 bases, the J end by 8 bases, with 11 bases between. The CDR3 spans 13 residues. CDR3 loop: CASSWGNGEKLFF. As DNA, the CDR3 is TGTGCCAGCAGTTGGGGCAATGGGGAAAAACTGTTTTTT.